This TCR beta chain was obtained from a study of graft-versus-host responses after intestinal transplantation. V lost 5 bases, J lost 0 bases, and 15 bases stayed unmatched. This CDR3 region has 18 residues. CDR1 is WNHNN, CDR2 SYGVQD, per germline (reference sequence). The assay was immunoSEQ multiplex PCR, and TCRdb's table has in-frame clones only and misses some. Altogether around 97,000 clones are present, 80% to 95% being singletons, with the ten largest covering less than 1.5%. Comments on this clone: What it binds is not known.

This receptor was obtained from a human donor who received an intestinal transplant. This chain joins TRBV10-1 and TRBJ1-1; TRBD1 matches at 7 bases. Sequences were derived from unstimulated CD8+ T cells sorted from spleen or lymph node cells, sampled before intestinal transplant. The DNA of the CDR3 is TGCGCCAGCAGTAAGAGCGGGGACAGCCCGTCCGTGAACACTGAAGCTTTCTTT. It specifies CASSKSGDSPSVNTEAFF.